Listed here are 7 T cell receptor beta chains from one sample, sequenced in a study of radiotherapy plus CTLA-4 blockade in lung cancer. Method: immunoSEQ multiplex PCR; TCRdb's copy keeps in-frame clones and lacks some. The table records about 19,000 clones, about 83% of them present only once. Sequenced material: peripheral blood, taken from a patient treated with radiotherapy plus ipilimumab. The receptors shown here come from a human donor with non-small cell lung cancer whose response to radiotherapy plus ipilimumab could not be evaluated.

V gene TRBV5-5 combines with J gene TRBJ2-5, with 8 bases fitting TRBD1. The J call could be wrong; TRBJ2-7 is a better fit for the DNA end. Germline V CDR1 and CDR2: SGHKS, YYEKEE (reference sequence). This CDR3 contains 16 residues. The CDR3 DNA reads as TGTGCCAGCAGCTTGGTACCAGGGGGCGCATCCTACGAGCAGTACTTC. This codes for CASSLVPGGASYEQYF.

This rearrangement joins TRBV5-1 to TRBJ2-5; perhaps TRBD1 as D (5 bases). CDR1 SGHRS and CDR2 YFSETQ come from the germline V gene. The CDR3 totals 14 residues. V was cut by 0 bases and J by 4 bases, with 10 bases left in between. This CDR3 reads CASSLEGVRETQYF. CDR3 DNA: TGCGCCAGCAGCTTGGAAGGGGTCCGAGAGACCCAGTACTTC.

The genes are TRBV27 and TRBJ1-2; a weak D match, TRBD1 (5 bases). Germline-derived CDR1 and CDR2 are MNHEY and SMNVEV (reference sequence). The CDR3 has 13 residues. V dropped 5 bases and J dropped 6 bases, with 13 bases sitting between them. The CDR3 region has the DNA TGTGCCAGCAGTCTCAGCCTCAGGGATGGCTACACCTTC. This gives the protein CASSLSLRDGYTF.

This clone was found once. This chain joins TRBV7-9 and TRBJ2-4; 14 bases fit TRBD2. J lost 6 bases, V lost 5 bases, and 6 bases had no gene match. This CDR3 is built from 16 residues. Germline V CDR1 and CDR2: SEHNR, FQNEAQ (reference sequence). The CDR3 DNA is TGTGCCAGCAGCCTCTGGACTAGCGGGGGGACAAACATTCAGTACTTC. It is translated as CASSLWTSGGTNIQYF.

The chain recombines TRBV29-1 with TRBJ1-1; maybe TRBD1 (6 bases). This CDR3 region has 12 residues. Germline V gene data show CDR1 as SQVTM and CDR2 as ANQGSEA. Trimming cost V 7 bases and J 0 bases, with 9 bases left between them. The CDR3 region has the DNA TGCAGCGCGGGGGGCCTGAACACTGAAGCTTTCTTT. This sequence encodes CSAGGLNTEAFF.

This clone was detected only a few times. The V and J genes are TRBV11-2 and TRBJ2-7; perhaps TRBD2 as D (6 bases). This CDR3 spans 15 amino acids. The germline CDR1 and CDR2 sequences are SGHAT and FQNNGV. Trimming left V 7 bases short and J 0 bases short, with 16 bases between. The CDR3 here is CASKPRDGSSYEQYF. The CDR3 DNA is TGTGCCAGCAAACCCCGGGACGGGAGCTCCTACGAGCAGTACTTC.

The chain uses TRBV4-1 and TRBJ2-1, with unresolved D. The germline V gene has CDR1 MGHRA and CDR2 YSYEKL. The CDR3 totals 15 residues. Trimming left V 6 bases short and J 7 bases short, with 19 bases between. The DNA for the CDR3 is TGCGCCAGCAGGCCCACCGTGGGTCTCGGGAATGAGCAGTTCTTC. Translated: CASRPTVGLGNEQFF.